The 15 T cell receptor beta chains presented below share a single source sample, sequenced in a study of cytomegalovirus exposure and HLA in healthy donors. The assay was immunoSEQ multiplex PCR, and TCRdb's table has in-frame clones only and misses some. This sample has fewer than 75,000 clones, with less than 95% found just once. The material sequenced was PBMCs. Receptor source: a woman under 30 in good health and CMV-seropositive.

V gene TRBV4-1 combines with J gene TRBJ2-1; D is perhaps TRBD1 (5 bases). The CDR3 covers 14 residues. The germline gives CDR1 MGHRA, CDR2 YSYEKL. With 0 bases removed from V and 9 bases from J, the gap between germline ends came to 12 bases. CDR3 nucleotides: TGCGCCAGCAGCCAAGAAGGGGTTACGGGTGAGCAGTTCTTC. Protein sequence: CASSQEGVTGEQFF.

The V gene is TRBV6-1, the J gene TRBJ2-3, with D perhaps TRBD2 (6 bases). The V gene's germline CDR1 is MNHNS and CDR2 SASEGT. This CDR3 has 14 amino acids. Between the trimmed V and J ends, which lost 1 base and 2 bases, there was a span of 7 bases. In DNA form, the CDR3 reads TGTGCCAGCAGTGAAGAGCGGGCCACAGATACGCAGTATTTT. Translation gives CASSEERATDTQYF.

The chain employs TRBV11-3 and TRBJ1-4; D is unclear. CDR1 is SGHNT, CDR2 YENEEA, per germline. The CDR3 loop spans 15 amino acids. Trimming cost V 5 bases and J 3 bases, with 13 bases left between them. The CDR3 is CASSRRGGSNEKLFF. The CDR3 DNA reads TGTGCCAGCAGCCGCCGGGGAGGCTCTAATGAAAAACTGTTTTTT.

The chain is built from TRBV10-3 and TRBJ1-2; D remains unclear. This CDR3 contains 16 residues. V was pared by 6 bases and J by 3 bases, with 20 bases between. CDR1 is ENHRY and CDR2 is SYGVKD in the germline V gene. The CDR3 DNA sequence: TGTGCCATCAGCGGGATGGGCGGCAGAGTACACTATGGCTACACCTTC. As protein: CAISGMGGRVHYGYTF.

This chain joins TRBV7-2 and TRBJ2-7, with D unclear. The V gene's germline CDR1 is SGHTA and CDR2 FQGNSA. Trimming stripped 0 bases from V and 3 bases from J, with 6 bases between. CDR3 size: 13 residues. The CDR3 DNA follows: TGTGCCAGCAGCTTAGCGCGTGACTACGAGCAGTACTTC. It translates to CASSLARDYEQYF.

The V and J genes are TRBV6-5 and TRBJ1-5; D is possibly TRBD1 (5 bases). V lost 6 bases to trimming and J lost 7 bases, with 13 bases between them. Germline V CDR1 and CDR2: MNHEY, SVGAGI. This CDR3 is built from 13 residues. The chain's CDR3 is CASRPGSKQPQHF. The CDR3, as DNA: TGTGCCAGCAGACCAGGGTCGAAGCAGCCCCAGCATTTT.

CDR3 in DNA: TGTGCCAGCAGCTCCTTAGCGGGGGGCCTAGGGCAGTTCTTC. This codes for CASSSLAGGLGQFF. The V and J genes are TRBV7-2 and TRBJ2-1; TRBD2 matches at 10 bases. V lost 4 bases and J lost 12; bases outside the gene matches: 9. Germline-derived CDR1 and CDR2 are SGHTA and FQGNSA. The CDR3 extends over 14 amino acids.

The chain employs TRBV11-2 and TRBJ2-1, with a tentative D call TRBD1 (6 bases). Germline assignment: CDR1 SGHAT and CDR2 FQNNGV. Trimming cost V 5 bases and J 7 bases, with 18 bases left between them. The CDR3 extends over 15 amino acids. The CDR3 loop reads CASSERAGGLNEQFF. Written as DNA, the CDR3 is TGTGCCAGCAGCGAGAGGGCTGGGGGCTTGAATGAGCAGTTCTTC.

V usage is TRBV5-8 and J usage is TRBJ1-1; D perhaps matches TRBD1 (6 bases). The germline gives CDR1 SGHTS, CDR2 YDEGEE. The length of the CDR3 is 14 residues. Trimming removed 4 bases from V and 4 bases from J, with 14 bases in between. The CDR3 is CASSPLSGATEAFF. As DNA, the CDR3 is TGTGCCAGCAGCCCTCTTTCAGGGGCCACTGAAGCTTTCTTT.

V usage is TRBV9 and J usage is TRBJ2-3; no clear D gene. Germline loops: CDR1 SGDLS, CDR2 YYNGEE. The CDR3 is 13 amino acids. The V end was cut by 0 bases, the J end by 2 bases, with 4 bases between. CDR3 in amino acids: CASSVDNTDTQYF. The CDR3 bases are TGTGCCAGCAGCGTAGACAACACAGATACGCAGTATTTT.

The J gene is TRBJ1-3, the V gene TRBV4-2; perhaps TRBD1 as D (6 bases). V was clipped by 0 bases and J by 3 bases, with 12 bases between them. Germline V gene data show CDR1 as LGHNA and CDR2 as YNFKEQ. The CDR3 is 16 residues long. The CDR3 DNA sequence: TGTGCCAGCAGCCAAGATCCCACAGGGAGTGGAAACACCATATATTTT. Residues: CASSQDPTGSGNTIYF.

The chain links TRBV10-3 to TRBJ1-1; the match to TRBD1 covers 8 bases. This CDR3 contains 15 residues. With 3 bases clipped from V and 0 bases from J, the junction kept 3 bases outside the gene matches. Germline CDR1 and CDR2: ENHRY and SYGVKD. The CDR3 loop is CAISDADRVNTEAFF. The CDR3 nucleotides read TGTGCCATCAGTGACGCGGACAGGGTGAACACTGAAGCTTTCTTT.

The chain carries TRBV27 and TRBJ2-7; 10 nucleotides match TRBD1. Per the germline V gene, CDR1 is MNHEY and CDR2 is SMNVEV (reference sequence). The CDR3 is 16 amino acids. Trimming cost V 0 bases and J 3 bases; bases outside gene matches: 5. The CDR3 loop is CASSLSPGQGNYEQYF. CDR3 DNA: TGTGCCAGCAGTTTATCGCCGGGACAGGGGAACTACGAGCAGTACTTC.

V usage is TRBV5-1 and J usage is TRBJ2-1, with D perhaps TRBD2 (6 bases). The CDR3 length is 16 residues. Germline CDR1 reads SGHRS; CDR2 reads YFSETQ. The V and J ends lost 4 bases and 0 bases respectively, with 14 bases between them. As DNA, the CDR3 is TGCGCCAGCAGCCGACCCTCGACTAGCTCCTACAATGAGCAGTTCTTC. Translated, it gives CASSRPSTSSYNEQFF.

V gene TRBV4-1 combines with J gene TRBJ2-1; 9 bases fit TRBD2. Germline V lookup: CDR1 MGHRA, CDR2 YSYEKL. J lost 5 bases, V lost 4 bases, and 6 bases had no gene match. The CDR3 runs 15 residues. For the CDR3, the DNA is TGCGCCAGCAGCCTGCGGGAGGGCCGGGACAATGAGCAGTTCTTC. Translation: CASSLREGRDNEQFF.